These 26 T cell receptor beta chains originate from one sample sequenced in a study of regulatory T cells in long-lasting Graves disease. For TCR beta, libraries came from iRepertoire HTBI primers and Arm-PCR of CDR3 regions. TCRdb analysed the multiplex PCR reads with MiXCR anew, one entry per CDR3 protein. The sample lists more than 450,000 distinct CDR3 sequences; under 20% were seen once. The time point is: newly diagnosed GD, antithyroid drugs for less than 3 months. PBMC-derived RNA was used for the TCR library. This sample was also put to use in a study of T cells in Graves' hyperthyroidism and ophthalmopathy.

The material sequenced was peripheral blood mononuclear cells (PBMCs), taken at new diagnosis, from a patient treated with antithyroid drugs. The receptor set was obtained from a man between 35 and 55 years old with Graves disease.

This clonotype has ten or more counts. The chain links TRBV2 to TRBJ2-5, with a tentative D call TRBD1 (5 bases). Between the trimmed V and J ends, which lost 5 bases and 4 bases, there was a span of 8 bases. The CDR3 totals 12 residues. Germline V gene lookup returns CDR1 SNHLY and CDR2 FYNNEI. Written as DNA, the CDR3 is TGTGCCAGCAGTTCAGGGCCAGAGACCCAGTACTTC. Protein product: CASSSGPETQYF.

As to this clonotype: This may arise from a read error, as a much more abundant clone is one base away. The chain couples TRBV11-2 to TRBJ2-1; D not certain. The CDR3 is 16 residues long. Germline CDR1 SGHAT, CDR2 FQNNGV. V was trimmed by 1 base and J by 13 bases, leaving 23 bases between them. The CDR3 reads CASSLGSLRLTETQFF. In DNA, the CDR3 is TGTGCCAGCAGCTTAGGCAGTCTTCGACTCACGGAGACCCAGTTCTTC.

V and J are TRBV7-2 and TRBJ2-3; 13 bases match TRBD2. This CDR3 is 17 amino acids long. From germline, CDR1 is SGHTA and CDR2 FQGNSA. The junction had 7 bases not matched to a gene; V was cut back by 1 base and J by 6 bases. The CDR3 nucleotides read TGTGCCAGCAGCTTAGTACTAGCGGGAGGGTGGGGGGATACGCAGTATTTT. Its protein product is CASSLVLAGGWGDTQYF.

This clonotype appeared many times. V and J are TRBV6-1 and TRBJ2-2; tentatively, D is TRBD1 (6 bases). Germline CDR1 is MNHNS and CDR2 is SASEGT. This CDR3 is built from 18 residues. V lost 0 bases and J lost 0, with 14 bases in between. CDR3 region: CASSEALGQFANTGELFF. CDR3 nucleotide sequence: TGTGCCAGCAGTGAAGCCCTTGGACAGTTCGCGAACACCGGGGAGCTGTTTTTT.

At least ten counts were recorded for this clonotype. The CDR3 DNA reads TGTGCCAGCAGCTCTCCTTCAGGTTTCCCCTACGAGCAGTACTTC. Translation gives CASSSPSGFPYEQYF. The chain joins TRBV28 to TRBJ2-7; no clear D gene. The CDR3 has 15 residues. V lost 6 bases to trimming and J lost 2 bases, with 17 bases between them. Per the germline V gene, CDR1 is MDHEN and CDR2 is SYDVKM.

This sequence joins TRBV11-2 and TRBJ2-2; D not certain. This CDR3 has 13 residues. The ends were cut back, 3 bases at V and 4 bases at J, with 6 bases in the middle. Germline loops: CDR1 SGHAT, CDR2 FQNNGV. DNA of the CDR3: TGTGCCAGCAGCTTTCAACCCACCGGGGAGCTGTTTTTT. It specifies CASSFQPTGELFF.

This clonotype was found many times. The chain uses TRBV20-1 and TRBJ2-1; maybe TRBD2 (6 bases). This CDR3 has 17 amino acids. Looked up from germline, CDR1 is DFQATT and CDR2 is SNEGSKA (reference sequence). V dropped 6 bases and J dropped 0 bases, with 21 bases sitting between them. The CDR3, as DNA: TGCAGTGCCTTGGGACTTACCACTCCCCTCTCCTACAATGAGCAGTTCTTC. As protein: CSALGLTTPLSYNEQFF.

As regards this clonotype: This may stem from a read error, because a much larger clone lies one nucleotide away. CDR3 sequence reads: CASGRALGETQYF. CDR3 DNA: TGTGCCAGCGGTCGGGCGTTAGGAGAGACCCAGTACTTC. The rearrangement joins TRBV28 to TRBJ2-1, with D hard to call. Matching the DNA end better, TRBJ2-5 makes the J call doubtful. In germline, CDR1 is MDHEN, CDR2 SYDVKM. The length of the CDR3 is 13 residues.

This clonotype was seen many times. The V call is TRBV6-1, the J call TRBJ2-5; D is perhaps TRBD1 (6 bases). Germline-derived CDR1 and CDR2 are MNHNS and SASEGT. CDR3 length: 14 residues. V dropped 1 base and J dropped 4 bases, with 10 bases sitting between them. CDR3 in amino acids: CASSEGTARETQYF. The CDR3 DNA reads TGTGCCAGCAGTGAAGGGACAGCGAGAGAGACCCAGTACTTC.

This clonotype was recorded many times. The chain recombines TRBV28 with TRBJ2-7, with TRBD1 matching 10 bases. Germline CDR1 MDHEN, CDR2 SYDVKM. The CDR3 is made up of 14 amino acids. The V and J ends lost 6 bases and 5 bases, in that order; junction bases with no gene match: 7. The chain's CDR3 is CASSSSGTGDEQYF. The DNA of the CDR3 is TGTGCCAGCAGCTCCTCCGGGACAGGGGACGAGCAGTACTTC.

The chain has TRBV6-1 and TRBJ1-6; TRBD1 matches 7 bases. Losses at the gene ends were 6 bases for V and 7 bases for J; bases not matched to a gene: 3. CDR3 length: 13 amino acids. CDR1 MNHNS and CDR2 SASEGT come from the germline V gene. CDR3 nucleotide sequence: TGTGCCAGCAGCGGACAGGAGAATTCACCCCTCCACTTT. Its protein product is CASSGQENSPLHF.

This clonotype was observed many times. The chain has TRBV19 and TRBJ1-5; 9 nucleotides agree with TRBD1. Germline V gene sequence: CDR1 LNHDA, CDR2 SQIVND (reference sequence). The CDR3 covers 19 residues. V lost 2 bases and J lost 2; bases outside the gene matches: 13. CDR3 loop: CASSIPGQGYRSGNQPQHF. The CDR3 bases are TGTGCCAGTAGTATACCCGGACAGGGGTATCGTTCTGGCAATCAGCCCCAGCATTTT. Full variable domain (remainder filled in from reference TRBV19 and TRBJ1-5): DGGITQSPKYLFRKEGQNVTLSCEQNLNHDAMYWYRQDPGQGLRLIYYSQIVNDFQKGDIAEGYSVSREKKESFPLTVTSAQKNPTAFYLCASSIPGQGYRSGNQPQHFGDGTRLSIL.

The chain combines TRBV6-2 or TRBV6-3 with TRBJ1-4, with D hard to call. Germline V gene lookup returns CDR1 MNHEY and CDR2 SVGEGT. There are 14 residues in the CDR3. The germline V and J ends were trimmed by 9 bases and 2 bases, with 13 bases remaining between them. The CDR3 DNA is TGTGCCAGTGCAGTCGGGAAGACTAATGAAAAACTGTTTTTT. This codes for CASAVGKTNEKLFF.

This clonotype turned up a few times. The rearrangement uses TRBV6-5 and TRBJ2-3; 12 positions agree with TRBD2. The germline V gene encodes CDR1 MNHEY and CDR2 SVGAGI. The CDR3 loop spans 17 amino acids. V lost 2 bases to trimming and J lost 0 bases; unmatched junction nucleotides: 3. The CDR3 region is CASSYAGTSGSTDTQYF. The CDR3 DNA reads as TGTGCCAGCAGTTACGCCGGGACTAGCGGGAGCACAGATACGCAGTATTTT.

The chain joins TRBV19 to TRBJ1-5, with TRBD1 matching 8 bases. The V gene's germline CDR1 is LNHDA and CDR2 SQIVND (reference sequence). V dropped 3 bases and J dropped 9; count of bases not matched to a gene: 13. This CDR3 has 16 amino acids. CDR3 DNA: TGTGCCAGTAGTATTGTAACAGGGGGTTATTCAGGGCCCCAGCATTTT. It is translated as CASSIVTGGYSGPQHF. Full variable domain (remainder filled in from reference TRBV19 and TRBJ1-5): DGGITQSPKYLFRKEGQNVTLSCEQNLNHDAMYWYRQDPGQGLRLIYYSQIVNDFQKGDIAEGYSVSREKKESFPLTVTSAQKNPTAFYLCASSIVTGGYSGPQHFGDGTRLSIL.

The chain is built from TRBV5-4 and TRBJ2-5; 8 nucleotides align to TRBD2. CDR3 size: 16 residues. Germline trimming cut 4 bases from V and 4 bases from J; bases unmatched to any gene: 12. Germline CDR1 SGHNT, CDR2 YYREEE (reference sequence). CDR3 bases: TGTGCCAGCAGCGTCGAGGCACTAGCGGATAGAGAGACCCAGTACTTC. Translated: CASSVEALADRETQYF.

This clonotype was seen a few times. The genes are TRBV5-6 and TRBJ2-7; 11 positions agree with TRBD2. The germline CDR1 and CDR2 sequences are SGHDT and YYEEEE. V trimming: 2 bases; J trimming: 0 bases; junction bases outside the gene matches: 4. The CDR3 runs to 16 residues. The CDR3 here is CASSLRTSGFSYEQYF. The CDR3, as DNA: TGTGCCAGCAGCTTACGGACTAGCGGGTTCTCCTACGAGCAGTACTTC.

This clonotype occurred many times. V is TRBV27 and J is TRBJ2-5, with 9 bases lining up with TRBD2. The CDR3 extends over 16 amino acids. Germline CDR1 is MNHEY and CDR2 is SMNVEV (reference sequence). V was clipped by 3 bases and J by 5 bases; unmatched bases: 10. In DNA, the CDR3 is TGTGCCAGCAGTTTGGCGGGTAGCGGGAGCTTTGAGACCCAGTACTTC. Translated, it gives CASSLAGSGSFETQYF.

Turning to this clonotype: A much bigger clone sits one base away, suggesting this may be a read error. The chain links TRBV3-1 to TRBJ2-7, with 13 nucleotides matching TRBD2. CDR1 and CDR2 (germline): LGHDT, YNNKEL (reference sequence). V shed 8 bases and J 4 bases; nucleotides not matched to a gene: 8. This CDR3 region has 15 residues. This CDR3 is CASGPRGLAGYEQYF. The CDR3 DNA reads as TGTGCCAGCGGTCCTCGGGGACTAGCGGGATACGAGCAGTACTTC.

This clonotype was observed many times. The chain is built from TRBV5-1 and TRBJ1-1; 7 bases are shared with TRBD1. This CDR3 comprises 13 residues. CDR1 is SGHRS and CDR2 is YFSETQ in the germline V gene. V was pared by 7 bases and J by 4 bases, with 7 bases of the junction left unmatched. CDR3 DNA: TGCGCCAGCGACGAGACAGGGTTCACTGAAGCTTTCTTT. Protein product: CASDETGFTEAFF.

This clonotype showed up many times. V is TRBV11-1 and J is TRBJ2-1, with 8 bases that match TRBD1. This CDR3 contains 14 residues. After removal of 6 bases from V and 6 bases from J, the junction contained 7 bases not matched to a gene. The germline gives CDR1 SGHAT, CDR2 FQDESV (reference sequence). The CDR3: CASRIQGARNEQFF. In DNA form, the CDR3 reads TGTGCCAGCAGAATCCAGGGGGCACGCAATGAGCAGTTCTTC. Together with reference TRBV11-1 and TRBJ2-1, the CDR3 gives the full variable domain: EAEVAQSPRYKITEKSQAVAFWCDPISGHATLYWYRQILGQGPELLVQFQDESVVDDSQLPKDRFSAERLKGVDSTLKIQPAELGDSAMYLCASRIQGARNEQFFGPGTRLTVL.

There are many counts of this clonotype. The rearrangement uses TRBV5-1 and TRBJ2-1; 13 nucleotides align to TRBD2. The CDR3 is made up of 17 amino acids. Germline V CDR1 and CDR2: SGHRS, YFSETQ. J lost 7 bases, V lost 0 bases, and 7 bases had no gene match. The CDR3 loop is CASSLGTSGRMGNEQFF. The DNA for the CDR3 is TGCGCCAGCAGCTTGGGGACTAGCGGGAGAATGGGGAATGAGCAGTTCTTC.

The table lists this clonotype with a few counts. The chain recombines TRBV20-1 with TRBJ2-5, with D possibly being TRBD2 (6 bases). The CDR3 covers 16 residues. Germline values: CDR1 DFQATT, CDR2 SNEGSKA (reference sequence). The CDR3 region is CSPGGGRANLWETQYF. CDR3 DNA sequence: TGCAGCCCCGGAGGAGGGAGAGCGAATTTGTGGGAGACCCAGTACTTC.

The table lists this clonotype with a few counts. This chain's CDR3 is CATRDSGTSGRGGEQFF. For the CDR3, the DNA is TGTGCCACCAGGGACTCCGGGACTAGCGGGAGAGGAGGTGAGCAGTTCTTC. The chain has TRBV24-1 and TRBJ2-1, with 14 positions matching TRBD2. This CDR3 spans 17 amino acids. Germline V gives CDR1 KGHDR, CDR2 SFDVKD. J lost 9 bases, V lost 7 bases, and 13 bases had no gene match.

The chain employs TRBV4-2 and TRBJ2-1; 7 bases are a match to TRBD2. Looked up from germline, CDR1 is LGHNA and CDR2 is YNFKEQ. J lost 10 bases, V lost 0 bases, and 6 bases had no gene match. The CDR3 has 14 amino acids. CDR3 DNA: TGTGCCAGCAGCCAAGACAGAAAGCGGGAAGAGCAGTTCTTC. Protein sequence: CASSQDRKREEQFF.

Comment on this clonotype: At one of its ends the junction is not consistent with the germline gene, which may arise from a read error. The J gene is TRBJ1-1, the V gene TRBV7-7; possibly TRBD1 for D (5 bases). CDR3 size: 13 residues. CDR1 is SSHAT, CDR2 FNYEAQ, per germline (reference sequence). CDR3 DNA sequence: TGTGCTAGCAGCCAAAGCTGGGGGACTGAAGCTTTCTTT. Protein: CASSQSWGTEAFF.